This T cell receptor (beta chain) was identified during a study of response to subunit inactivated influenza vaccine. Whole-study results and caveats: Every seasonal influenza vaccination brings in few new T cells, the authors suggested.

As concerns this clonotype: Its antigen is as yet unknown.

A single record per CDR3 protein comes from TCRdb applying MiXCR to the RT-PCR reads. The profile shows hundreds of thousands of distinct CDR3 sequences, approximately 14% of them singletons. The CDR3 contains 16 residues. Trimming removed 5 bases at V and 6 bases at J, with 20 bases between. Germline V gene lookup returns CDR1 SGHTA and CDR2 FQGTGA. The specimen comprised PBMCs from blood, sampled 14 to 15 days before vaccination. This rearrangement joins TRBV7-3 to TRBJ2-1; the D gene is possibly TRBD2 (6 bases). This receptor was taken from a man aged 45-60 years who received an inactivated influenza vaccine. The DNA for the CDR3 is TGTGCCAGCAGCCAAACCAAGGGCGGAGGGTTCAATGAGCAGTTCTTC. It encodes CASSQTKGGGFNEQFF.